This is a list of T cell receptor beta chains from one sample in a study of T-cell reconstitution after alpha-beta-depleted transplantation in children. TCRdb processed the PCR reads anew with MiXCR; each CDR3 protein has one entry. The sample shows over 150,000 distinct CDR3 sequences, approximately 15% of them seen only once. The sequencing here drew on PBMCs from the stem cell graft donor, taken from the stem cell graft. The receptors come from a human donor who donated a stem cell graft to a child with acute lymphoblastic leukemia. The CDR3 runs from the conserved cysteine through the conserved F or W. The D gene is left open where the match is weak. The size entry is marked missing in some rows and otherwise reads once, few, many or a size class.

d_gene,v_gene,j_gene,len,abundance,CDR3aa,CDR3nt
NA,TRBV4-1,TRBJ2-3,18,many,CASSQEGAFRGATDTQYF,TGCGCCAGCAGCCAAGAAGGGGCCTTCCGAGGCGCCACAGATACGCAGTATTTT
NA,TRBV20-1,TRBJ2-7,14,NA,CSARAGSYASEQYF,TGCAGTGCTAGGGCAGGATCGTACGCGTCCGAGCAGTACTTC
TRBD2,TRBV20-1,TRBJ2-1,13,many,CSARNSGAHEQFF,TGCAGTGCTAGAAATAGCGGGGCACACGAGCAGTTCTTC
TRBD1,TRBV5-1,TRBJ1-1,14,many,CASSKERDSTEAFF,TGCGCCAGTTCGAAGGAGCGGGACAGCACTGAAGCTTTCTTT
TRBD2,TRBV11-2,TRBJ2-1,22,few,CASSLDRLRRGLAGGLYNEQFF,TGTGCCAGCAGCTTAGATCGATTGCGTCGCGGGCTAGCGGGAGGACTTTACAATGAGCAGTTCTTC
TRBD1,TRBV5-1,TRBJ2-3,14,many,CASSQQGPSYTQYF,TGCGCCAGCAGCCAACAGGGGCCTTCGTATACGCAGTATTTT
NA,TRBV12-3/TRBV12-4,TRBJ1-4,14,few,CASSTLGGGEKLFF,TGTGCCAGCAGCACCCTCGGGGGGGGGGAAAAACTGTTTTTT
NA,TRBV5-1,TRBJ2-3,14,many,CASSLSGVPDTQYF,TGCGCCAGCAGCTTGTCTGGTGTGCCAGATACGCAGTATTTT
TRBD2,TRBV20-1,TRBJ2-1,16,many,CSARDSRLAGGQEQFF,TGCAGTGCTAGAGATAGTCGACTAGCGGGAGGGCAAGAGCAGTTCTTC
TRBD1,TRBV5-1,TRBJ2-5,16,many,CASSPRTGEGRETQYF,TGCGCCAGCAGCCCACGGACAGGGGAGGGAAGAGAGACCCAGTACTTC
TRBD2,TRBV5-6,TRBJ2-7,13,many,CASSYGTSAEQYF,TGTGCCAGCAGCTACGGGACTAGTGCCGAGCAGTACTTC
TRBD1,TRBV6-5,TRBJ1-1,15,many,CASSYSIDRGTEAFF,TGTGCCAGCAGTTACTCGATTGACAGGGGCACTGAAGCTTTCTTT
NA,TRBV5-1,TRBJ1-1,15,many,CASSLDGGMNTEAFF,TGCGCCAGCAGCTTGGATGGGGGAATGAACACTGAAGCTTTCTTT